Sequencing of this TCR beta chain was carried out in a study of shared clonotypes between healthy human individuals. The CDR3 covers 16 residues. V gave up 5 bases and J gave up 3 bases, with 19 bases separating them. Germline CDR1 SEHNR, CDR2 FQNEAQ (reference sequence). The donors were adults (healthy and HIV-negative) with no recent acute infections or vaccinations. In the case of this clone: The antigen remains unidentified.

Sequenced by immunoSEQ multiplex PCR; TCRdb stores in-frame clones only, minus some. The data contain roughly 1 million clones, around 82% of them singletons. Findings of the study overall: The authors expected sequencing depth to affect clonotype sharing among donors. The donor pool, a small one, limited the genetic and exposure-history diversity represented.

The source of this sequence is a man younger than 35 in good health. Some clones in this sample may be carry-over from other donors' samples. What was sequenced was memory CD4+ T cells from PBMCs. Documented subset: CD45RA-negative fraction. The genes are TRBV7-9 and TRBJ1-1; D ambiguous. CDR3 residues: CASSPRPAALDTEAFF. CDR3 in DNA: TGTGCCAGCAGCCCACGCCCGGCGGCCTTAGACACTGAAGCTTTCTTT.